This record looks at one T cell receptor beta chain sequence and its context. Antigen specificity is unknown. Trimming at V came to 5 bases and at J to 8 bases, leaving 10 bases not matched to a gene. Per germline, CDR1 MNHEY and CDR2 SMNVEV (reference sequence). This CDR3 contains 15 residues. The source of the sample is a study of T cell responses to AZD1222 COVID-19 vaccine. Study-wide results and caveats: Close to half of spike-specific TCRs reportedly recognize unmutated variant regions.

Assay: immunoSEQ multiplex PCR; the TCRdb copy retains only in-frame clones and omits some. The sample lists over 120,000 clones, around 92% occurring once. The V gene is TRBV27, the J gene TRBJ1-4; 8 bases match TRBD1. The clonotype originates from an adult who had recovered from COVID-19. The sequencing here drew on peripheral blood, taken after recovery from COVID-19. CDR3 DNA sequence: TGTGCCAGCAGTCCGAGACAGGGGCTTGGAGAAAAACTGTTTTTT. Amino acids: CASSPRQGLGEKLFF.